This is a list of T cell receptor beta chains from one sample in a study of cytomegalovirus exposure and HLA in healthy donors. Some clones are missing from TCRdb's copy, which holds only in-frame ones; the method was immunoSEQ multiplex PCR. The table lists 150,000 or so clones, more than 60% of them singletons. The sample comprised PBMCs. These TCRs come from a woman under 40 in good health and CMV-seronegative. The CDR3 runs from the conserved cysteine through the conserved F or W. A D gene is named only where the DNA matches it firmly. The size entry is marked missing in some rows and otherwise reads once, few, many or a size class.

>TRBV19|NA|TRBJ1-1|NA|12
TGTGCCAGTAGTATCAGGAACACTGAAGCTTTCTTT
CASSIRNTEAFF
>TRBV6-1|NA|TRBJ1-6|TRBD1|16
TGTGCCAGCAGTGAGGGGGACGGGCAGGGGGCTACACCCCTCCACTTT
CASSEGDGQGATPLHF
>TRBV5-6|NA|TRBJ2-3|TRBD1|16
TGTGCCAGCAGGGGACAGTTTTTCTCTAGCACAGATACGCAGTATTTT
CASRGQFFSSTDTQYF
>TRBV5-1|once|TRBJ2-2|NA|15
TGCGCCAGCAGCTTAATCTACAGTGACACCGGGGAGCTGTTTTTT
CASSLIYSDTGELFF
>TRBV5-1|NA|TRBJ2-2|TRBD1|16
TGCGCCAGCAGCTCCGTTCTGGACAGGGGATCCGGGGAGCTGTTTTTT
CASSSVLDRGSGELFF
>TRBV30|NA|TRBJ1-1|TRBD1|14
TGTGCCTGGAGTTTGGGACAGGGGTCCACTGAAGCTTTCTTT
CAWSLGQGSTEAFF
>TRBV15|NA|TRBJ2-5|TRBD1|14
TGTGCCACCAGCTCCCCAGGGGGTGAGGAGACCCAGTACTTC
CATSSPGGEETQYF
>TRBV12-5|few|TRBJ1-1|NA|13
TGTGCTAGTGGTTTGGTAAGGGGGTCTGAAGCTTTCTTT
CASGLVRGSEAFF
>TRBV30|few|TRBJ1-1|TRBD1|12
TGTGCCTGGGACAGGGTAAACACTGAAGCTTTCTTT
CAWDRVNTEAFF
>TRBV9|NA|TRBJ2-7|NA|13
TGTGCCAGCAGCGTAGGTATTACCTACGAGCAGTACTTC
CASSVGITYEQYF
>TRBV6-5|NA|TRBJ2-1|NA|15
TGTGCCAGCAGTTACGGAGGATTAGCCTACAATGAGCAGTTCTTC
CASSYGGLAYNEQFF
>TRBV9|few|TRBJ1-6|NA|17
TGTGCCAGCAGCGTATACCCTCTAGACAGGCTGGGTTCACCCCTCCACTTT
CASSVYPLDRLGSPLHF
>TRBV7-2|NA|TRBJ1-4|TRBD1|14
TGTGCCAGCAGCCCGGACAGGAATAATGAAAAACTGTTTTTT
CASSPDRNNEKLFF
>TRBV5-4|NA|TRBJ1-1|TRBD1|13
TGTGCCAGCAGCTTGGGAACCGACAGGGTAGCTTTCTTT
CASSLGTDRVAFF
>TRBV5-1|few|TRBJ1-1|TRBD1|19
TGCGCCAGCAGCTTGGCGTTCGGTGGACAGGGAGGGGGAAACACTGAAGCTTTCTTT
CASSLAFGGQGGGNTEAFF
>TRBV11-2|few|TRBJ2-5|TRBD2|16
TGTGCCAGCAGCTTAGGGCCTAGCGGGGGGCAAGAGACCCAGTACTTC
CASSLGPSGGQETQYF
>TRBV7-2|NA|TRBJ1-5|TRBD1|17
TGTGCCAGCAGCTTAGTGGGACAGGGGGCGACCAATCAGCCCCAGCATTTT
CASSLVGQGATNQPQHF
>TRBV5-1|NA|TRBJ2-1|TRBD2|14
TGCGCCAGCAGCCTCAGCGGGGGCTACAATGAGCAGTTCTTC
CASSLSGGYNEQFF
>TRBV27|NA|TRBJ1-2|TRBD1|13
TGTGCCAGCAGAGTGGACAGGGTGTATGGCTACACCTTC
CASRVDRVYGYTF
>TRBV9|NA|TRBJ2-2|TRBD2|16
TGTGCCAGCAGCGTAGGTCCTAGCGGGAACACCGGGGAGCTGTTTTTT
CASSVGPSGNTGELFF
>TRBV29-1|NA|TRBJ1-1|NA|14
TGCAGCGGTCTACCCCGGGGGGGGAACACTGAAGCTTTCTTT
CSGLPRGGNTEAFF
>TRBV25-1|NA|TRBJ2-1|TRBD2|15
TGTGCCAGCAAAAGAACTAGCGGGGGGCCCTTCGAGCAGTTCTTC
CASKRTSGGPFEQFF
>TRBV5-4|NA|TRBJ2-1|NA|17
TGTGCCAGCAGCCCTACCCTCAGACACCGCTCCTACAATGAGCAGTTCTTC
CASSPTLRHRSYNEQFF
>TRBV5-1|NA|TRBJ1-1|NA|13
TGCGCCAGCAGCTCGACAGTGAACACTGAAGCTTTCTTT
CASSSTVNTEAFF
>TRBV5-6|NA|TRBJ2-2|NA|19
TGTGCCAGCAGGGGCCTAGGGGCAGGCCGATACGCGAACACCGGGGAGCTGTTTTTT
CASRGLGAGRYANTGELFF